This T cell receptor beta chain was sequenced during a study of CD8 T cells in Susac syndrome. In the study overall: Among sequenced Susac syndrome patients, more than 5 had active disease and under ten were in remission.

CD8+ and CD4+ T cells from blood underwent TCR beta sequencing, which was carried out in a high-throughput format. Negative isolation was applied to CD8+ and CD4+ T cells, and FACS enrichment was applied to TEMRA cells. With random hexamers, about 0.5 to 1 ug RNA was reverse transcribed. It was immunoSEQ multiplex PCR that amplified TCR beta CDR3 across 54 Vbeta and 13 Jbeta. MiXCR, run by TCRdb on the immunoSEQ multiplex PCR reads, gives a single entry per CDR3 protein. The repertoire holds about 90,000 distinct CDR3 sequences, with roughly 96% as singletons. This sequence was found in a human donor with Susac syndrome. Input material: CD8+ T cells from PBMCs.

This chain's CDR3 is CASSLGQGEWETQYF. In DNA, the CDR3 is TGTGCCAGCAGCTTAGGGCAGGGGGAGTGGGAGACCCAGTACTTC. J is TRBJ2-5 and V is TRBV7-2; TRBD1 aligns across 7 bases. The CDR3 spans 15 residues. Per germline, CDR1 SGHTA and CDR2 FQGNSA. V lost 1 base to trimming and J lost 5 bases; unmatched junction nucleotides: 7.